The 29 T cell receptor beta chains below were found in one sample sequenced in a study of CD8+CD57+ T cells in acquired aplastic anemia (dated by TCRdb to the late 2010s). Flow cytometry had shown CD8+CD57+ cell expansion in the patients selected for sequencing. The sample was run on an Illumina HiSeq 2000. TCR beta VDJ combination and CDR3 sequence profiling used genomic DNA as the template. Using fastp trimming at Q25 and MiXCR clonotype assembly, TCRdb reanalyzed the public sequencing data and kept in-frame beta chains. CDR3 protein sequences are deduplicated, and each keeps its most common genes and DNA. The sample table records just over 450,000 distinct CDR3 sequences; 25% to 40% of these occur just once. The ten largest account for less than 0.85% of the sample. The sequencing sample was made of sorted CD4+, CD8+, or CD8+CD57+ T cells (not recorded which) from PBMCs. The receptors stem from a human donor with aplastic anemia.

To note about this clonotype: Sequence at one end of the junction differs from germline and may be a read error. The chain recombines TRBV19 with TRBJ1-5; TRBD1 aligns across 12 bases. Germline CDR1 and CDR2: LNHDA and SQIVND (reference sequence). The CDR3 has 17 amino acids. CDR3 sequence reads: CTSRPRGGQGAVQPQHF. CDR3 nucleotide sequence: TGTACCAGTAGGCCGAGAGGGGGACAGGGGGCCGTTCAGCCCCAGCATTTT.

This clonotype was seen ten or more times. The chain carries TRBV9 and TRBJ1-5; 7 positions agree with TRBD1. Germline CDR1 SGDLS, CDR2 YYNGEE. Trimming removed 0 bases from V and 7 bases from J; junction bases left unmatched: 7. The CDR3 has 15 amino acids. In DNA form, the CDR3 reads TGTGCCAGCAGCGTAGAGGCAGGGGGAAGGCAGCCCCAGCATTTT. Its protein product is CASSVEAGGRQPQHF.

Ten or more counts support this clonotype. The CDR3 spells CASNPGQGFSTEAFF. The CDR3 nucleotides are TGCGCCAGCAATCCGGGACAGGGCTTTTCGACTGAAGCTTTCTTT. V gene TRBV10-2 combines with J gene TRBJ1-1; 9 bases are shared with TRBD1. V trimming: 7 bases; J trimming: 5 bases; junction bases outside the gene matches: 11. Germline CDR1 WSHSY, CDR2 SAAADI. The CDR3 covers 15 residues.

Only a few counts were recorded for this clonotype. V is TRBV7-2 and J is TRBJ1-1; no reliable D call. The CDR3 has 14 amino acids. Between the trimmed V and J ends, which lost 5 bases and 6 bases, there was a span of 16 bases. Germline CDR1 is SGHTA and CDR2 is FQGNSA. The DNA of the CDR3 is TGTGCCAGCAGCCCAAGTTACGGCAGCGCTGAAGCTTTCTTT. Its protein is CASSPSYGSAEAFF.

A few counts support this clonotype. V and J are TRBV15 and TRBJ2-1; 11 bases match TRBD1. Germline V CDR1 and CDR2: LNHNV, YYDKDF (reference sequence). V was clipped by 1 base and J by 8 bases; unmatched bases: 1. CDR3 length equals 14 residues. The chain's CDR3 is CATSRGTGGDEQFF. The CDR3 DNA follows: TGTGCCACCAGCAGAGGGACAGGGGGCGATGAGCAGTTCTTC.

This clonotype was seen ten or more times. The chain has TRBV15 and TRBJ2-5; 8 bases map to TRBD2. Germline lookup yields CDR1 LNHNV and CDR2 YYDKDF (reference sequence). The CDR3 is made up of 14 amino acids. J lost 6 bases, V lost 0 bases, and 3 bases had no gene match. In DNA form, the CDR3 reads TGTGCCACCAGCAGAGATCGCGGGGGGAAGACCCAGTACTTC. Protein sequence: CATSRDRGGKTQYF.

This clonotype was seen ten or more times. The gene calls are TRBV24-1 and TRBJ2-7; unclear D gene. CDR3 length equals 20 residues. Germline CDR1 is KGHDR and CDR2 is SFDVKD. Trimming cost V 7 bases and J 4 bases, with 34 bases left between them. In nucleotides, the CDR3 is TGTGCCACCAGCGGCGCTACGATGCAAGGTCCGGGCCCCCTCCCATACGAGCAGTACTTC. Protein sequence: CATSGATMQGPGPLPYEQYF.

This clonotype occurred a few times. At one boundary the junction diverges from the germline segment, which might be a read error. The rearrangement joins TRBV10-3 to TRBJ1-1; a weak D match, TRBD1 (5 bases). The germline gives CDR1 ENHRY, CDR2 SYGVKD. The CDR3 loop spans 14 amino acids. The CDR3 DNA follows: TGTGCCAGCAGTGAGAGAGGGGTGAACACTGAAGCTTTCTTT. It specifies CASSERGVNTEAFF.

This clonotype was recorded many times. V and J are TRBV20-1 and TRBJ1-5, with D possibly being TRBD1 (5 bases). Trimming cost V 1 base and J 4 bases, with 11 bases left between them. The CDR3 runs to 14 residues. Germline CDR1 DFQATT, CDR2 SNEGSKA (reference sequence). DNA for the CDR3: TGCAGTGCTAGAGTTGGGACGACTAATCAGCCCCAGCATTTT. Translating it yields CSARVGTTNQPQHF.

This clonotype is a singleton in its sample. This rearrangement joins TRBV19 to TRBJ1-2; 8 nucleotides line up with TRBD1. This CDR3 spans 15 amino acids. CDR1 and CDR2 from the germline V gene are LNHDA and SQIVND (reference sequence). J gave up 3 bases and V 6 bases, and 9 bases lay outside the gene matches. The CDR3 nucleotides are TGTGCCAGTAGAAAACAGACAGGGGATCACTATGGCTACACCTTC. Protein product: CASRKQTGDHYGYTF.

This clonotype was seen a handful of times. The rearrangement links TRBV6-1 to TRBJ1-1; 7 bases line up with TRBD1. The germline gives CDR1 MNHNS, CDR2 SASEGT. The V gene end was trimmed by 6 bases and the J gene end by 1 base; junction bases not matched to a gene: 5. The CDR3 has 14 residues. CDR3 loop: CASRKGQTNTEAFF. Here the CDR3 DNA reads TGTGCCAGCAGAAAGGGACAGACGAACACTGAAGCTTTCTTT.

This clonotype showed up just once. V is TRBV10-1 and J is TRBJ1-3; D is uncertain. V gave up 4 bases and J gave up 0 bases, with 7 bases separating them. Germline-derived CDR1 and CDR2 are WNHNN and SYGVQD (reference sequence). The CDR3 covers 14 residues. The chain's CDR3 is CASSAHHSGNTIYF. The CDR3 bases are TGCGCCAGCAGTGCCCACCACTCTGGAAACACCATATATTTT.

This clonotype has only one observation. V gene TRBV10-3 combines with J gene TRBJ2-6; 7 nucleotides match TRBD1. Germline CDR1 is ENHRY and CDR2 is SYGVKD. The CDR3 length is 16 residues. Trimming removed 6 bases from V and 0 bases from J; junction bases left unmatched: 5. The CDR3 protein is CAISHDRASGANVLTF. In DNA, the CDR3 is TGTGCCATCAGCCATGACAGGGCCTCTGGGGCCAACGTCCTGACTTTC.

This clonotype appeared a few times. This CDR3 reads CAWSVTGTYEQYF. The DNA of the CDR3 is TGTGCCTGGAGTGTTACTGGAACCTACGAGCAGTACTTC. The rearrangement uses TRBV30 and TRBJ2-7; D is undetermined. The CDR3 has 13 residues. Trimming shortened V by 0 bases and J by 2 bases, and 8 bases separated the two germline ends. Looked up from germline, CDR1 is GTSNPN and CDR2 is SVGIG (reference sequence).

This clonotype was counted many times. The chain is built from TRBV19 and TRBJ2-7, with D perhaps matching TRBD1 (5 bases). CDR1 is LNHDA, CDR2 SQIVND, per germline (reference sequence). The CDR3 runs to 15 residues. The V end was cut by 6 bases, the J end by 2 bases, with 17 bases between. CDR3 in amino acids: CASSPWGSLTYEQYF. The CDR3 nucleotides are TGTGCCAGTAGCCCCTGGGGCAGCCTAACCTACGAGCAGTACTTC.

This chain connects TRBV19 to TRBJ2-1, with D perhaps TRBD1 (6 bases). V was shortened by 6 bases and J by 7 bases, with 13 bases between the two germline ends. The length of the CDR3 is 13 residues. The germline gives CDR1 LNHDA, CDR2 SQIVND (reference sequence). The CDR3 reads CASRPRDINEQFF. DNA for the CDR3: TGTGCCAGTAGGCCTAGGGACATAAATGAGCAGTTCTTC.

This clonotype was counted a few times. The gene calls are TRBV2 and TRBJ2-7, with D hard to call. The CDR3 runs 14 residues. Germline-derived CDR1 and CDR2 are SNHLY and FYNNEI. The germline V and J ends were trimmed by 7 bases and 3 bases, with 16 bases remaining between them. CDR3 DNA sequence: TGTGCCAGCAACCCGGTGGACCTTCTCTACGAGCAGTACTTC. This codes for CASNPVDLLYEQYF.

This clonotype was found many times. The V gene is TRBV7-9, the J gene TRBJ2-7, with D unresolved. The V gene lost 2 bases and the J gene lost 5 bases, with 13 bases spanning the gap. The CDR3 totals 14 residues. Germline lookup yields CDR1 SEHNR and CDR2 FQNEAQ (reference sequence). In DNA form, the CDR3 reads TGTGCCAGCAGCTTATTCCCGCCAGGACACGAGCAGTACTTC. It yields the protein CASSLFPPGHEQYF.

This clonotype was seen a handful of times. V is TRBV2 and J is TRBJ2-3; D possibly corresponds to TRBD2 (6 bases). CDR3 size: 14 residues. V was clipped by 7 bases and J by 6 bases, with 17 bases between them. Germline CDR1 reads SNHLY; CDR2 reads FYNNEI. The chain's CDR3 is CASNRLGMIDTQYF. The CDR3 bases are TGTGCCAGCAACCGACTAGGAATGATTGATACGCAGTATTTT.

This clonotype has only a few counts. The chain joins TRBV2 to TRBJ2-1; no definite D call. V dropped 6 bases and J dropped 5 bases, with 11 bases sitting between them. The CDR3 has 13 amino acids. Germline V lookup: CDR1 SNHLY, CDR2 FYNNEI. The CDR3 nucleotides read TGTGCCAGCAGATACTACCCGGACAATGAGCAGTTCTTC. As protein: CASRYYPDNEQFF.

At least ten counts were recorded for this clonotype. The V gene is TRBV7-2, the J gene TRBJ1-5; no reliable D call. The germline gives CDR1 SGHTA, CDR2 FQGNSA. This CDR3 is 15 amino acids long. Trimming cost V 2 bases and J 2 bases, with 10 bases left between them. The CDR3 nucleotides are TGTGCCAGCAGCTTATGGGGTAACGGCAATCAGCCCCAGCATTTT. Its translation: CASSLWGNGNQPQHF.

This clonotype came up many times. The chain employs TRBV20-1 and TRBJ2-1, with D tentatively TRBD2 (6 bases). Trimming pared 3 bases from V and 2 bases from J, leaving 11 bases between. Germline CDR1 is DFQATT and CDR2 is SNEGSKA (reference sequence). This CDR3 has 14 residues. The CDR3, as DNA: TGCAGTGCTAGCGGGACTGGGACCTACAATGAGCAGTTCTTC. Amino acid sequence: CSASGTGTYNEQFF.

Notes on this clonotype: With a much larger clone just one base away, this may be a read error. The rearrangement links TRBV19 to TRBJ1-5, with D hard to call. CDR1 and CDR2 from the germline V gene are LNHDA and SQIVND (reference sequence). CDR3 size: 15 residues. Trimming removed 6 bases at V and 6 bases at J, with 18 bases between. The CDR3 DNA sequence: TGTGCCAGTAGCCCCGACGGGTCAAGGCGTCAGCCCCAGCATTTT. Residues: CASSPDGSRRQPQHF.

This clonotype showed up just a few times. One end of the junction does not line up with germline, which may come from a read error. The chain has TRBV2 and TRBJ1-1; D is unclear. Germline lookup yields CDR1 SNHLY and CDR2 FYNNEI. The CDR3 consists of 14 residues. The CDR3 loop is CASSDLQQNAEAFF. In nucleotides, the CDR3 is TGTGCCAGCAGTGATCTGCAGCAGAACGCTGAAGCTTTCTTT. The variable domain in full, completed from reference TRBV2 and TRBJ1-1, reads EPEVTQTPSHQVTQMGQEVILRCVPISNHLYFYWYRQILGQKVEFLVSFYNNEISEKSEIFDDQFSVERPDGSNFTLKIRSTKLEDSAMYFCASSDLQQNAEAFFGQGTRLTVV.

This clonotype occurred a few times. The chain carries TRBV7-8 and TRBJ2-5, with 7 bases aligning to TRBD1. This CDR3 spans 13 amino acids. V was pared by 6 bases and J by 3 bases, with 4 bases of the junction left unmatched. Germline V gene data show CDR1 as SGHVS and CDR2 as FQNEAQ. CDR3 protein: CASSDTGEETQYF. For the CDR3, the DNA is TGTGCCAGCAGTGATACAGGGGAAGAGACCCAGTACTTC.

This clonotype was detected a few times. This chain connects TRBV5-4 to TRBJ1-5; no clear D gene. Germline values: CDR1 SGHNT, CDR2 YYREEE (reference sequence). The length of the CDR3 is 14 residues. V was cut by 0 bases and J by 9 bases, with 13 bases left in between. DNA of the CDR3: TGTGCCAGCAGCTTGGGGCTCGACGAGGGGCCCCAGCATTTT. This gives the protein CASSLGLDEGPQHF.

The V call is TRBV2, the J call TRBJ2-1; D is uncertain. The CDR3 loop spans 11 amino acids. Deletions cut 8 bases from V and 6 bases from J, with 8 bases between. Germline V gene sequence: CDR1 SNHLY, CDR2 FYNNEI. The CDR3 sequence: CASDISNEQFF. CDR3 DNA: TGTGCCAGCGACATCTCCAATGAGCAGTTCTTC.

This chain uses TRBV9 with TRBJ2-3; no clear D. CDR3 length: 15 amino acids. V was cut by 0 bases and J by 3 bases, with 11 bases left in between. Germline V lookup: CDR1 SGDLS, CDR2 YYNGEE. The CDR3 loop is CASSVVPAGTDTQYF. The CDR3 nucleotides are TGTGCCAGCAGCGTAGTGCCGGCCGGGACAGATACGCAGTATTTT.

The gene calls are TRBV3-1 and TRBJ1-5, with D unclear. Germline-derived CDR1 and CDR2 are LGHDT and YNNKEL (reference sequence). There are 15 residues in the CDR3. V lost 1 base and J lost 9, with 16 bases in between. In DNA form, the CDR3 reads TGTGCCAGCAGCCAAGGTTCCTCGGACCGTCGGCCCCAGCATTTT. Encoded protein: CASSQGSSDRRPQHF.